Presented here are 12 T cell receptor beta chains from one specimen sequenced in a study of blood T cell repertoires in COVID-19. Assay: immunoSEQ multiplex PCR; the TCRdb copy retains only in-frame clones and omits some. The sample holds fewer than 45,000 clones, roughly 89% seen once. Sequencing used peripheral blood. Receptors originate from a man between 60 and 75 years old with active or convalescent COVID-19.

The chain has TRBV5-1 and TRBJ1-2; 7 bases are a match to TRBD1. CDR1 and CDR2 (germline): SGHRS, YFSETQ. The V and J ends lost 4 bases and 4 bases, in that order; junction bases with no gene match: 4. This CDR3 has 13 residues. DNA of the CDR3: TGCGCCAGCAGCCCGGGACAGTCCTATGGCTACACCTTC. This sequence encodes CASSPGQSYGYTF.

This chain connects TRBV20-1 to TRBJ2-1, with D unclear. Germline V CDR1 and CDR2: DFQATT, SNEGSKA (reference sequence). The CDR3 is made up of 13 amino acids. V gave up 3 bases and J gave up 5 bases, with 11 bases separating them. The CDR3 region is CSASPHSNNEQFF. DNA of the CDR3: TGCAGTGCTAGTCCTCATAGCAACAATGAGCAGTTCTTC.

The V and J genes are TRBV7-3 and TRBJ2-3, with D maybe TRBD2 (6 bases). Germline V gene sequence: CDR1 SGHTA, CDR2 FQGTGA. The CDR3 totals 15 residues. V dropped 3 bases and J dropped 2 bases, with 12 bases sitting between them. CDR3 in amino acids: CASSLFGSNTDTQYF. DNA for the CDR3: TGTGCCAGCAGCTTGTTCGGGAGTAACACAGATACGCAGTATTTT.

The chain couples TRBV28 to TRBJ1-2, with TRBD1 identical over 9 bases. This CDR3 region has 14 residues. Germline assignment: CDR1 MDHEN and CDR2 SYDVKM. V gave up 6 bases and J gave up 8 bases; unmatched junction bases: 10. The CDR3 region has the DNA TGTGCCAGCAGGCGAACAGGGGGCGTGTGGGGCTACACCTTC. It codes for CASRRTGGVWGYTF.

The genes are TRBV18 and TRBJ2-7, with a possible D match to TRBD1 (5 bases). This CDR3 is built from 15 residues. V was shortened by 3 bases and J by 4 bases, with 16 bases between the two germline ends. Germline values: CDR1 KGHSH, CDR2 LQKENI. The CDR3 protein is CASSPPGNPQYEQYF. CDR3 bases: TGTGCCAGCTCACCGCCAGGGAACCCGCAGTACGAGCAGTACTTC.

The chain has TRBV11-3 and TRBJ2-7; D not resolved. Trimming shortened V by 0 bases and J by 1 base, and 4 bases separated the two germline ends. The CDR3 sequence is 13 residues long. Per germline, CDR1 SGHNT and CDR2 YENEEA. CDR3: CASSLDASYEQYF. In DNA form, the CDR3 reads TGTGCCAGCAGCTTAGATGCGTCCTACGAGCAGTACTTC.

The chain's CDR3 is CASSFDTGSGNTIYF. The CDR3 coding sequence is TGTGCCAGCAGCTTCGATACAGGATCCGGAAACACCATATATTTT. This chain joins TRBV11-2 and TRBJ1-3; D is perhaps TRBD1 (5 bases). This CDR3 region has 15 residues. Looked up from germline, CDR1 is SGHAT and CDR2 is FQNNGV. V was shortened by 3 bases and J by 4 bases, with 13 bases between the two germline ends. The full variable domain, with the rest looked up from reference TRBV11-2 and TRBJ1-3, is EAGVAQSPRYKIIEKRQSVAFWCNPISGHATLYWYQQILGQGPKLLIQFQNNGVVDDSQLPKDRFSAERLKGVDSTLKIQPAKLEDSAVYLCASSFDTGSGNTIYFGEGSWLTVV.

The rearrangement links TRBV9 to TRBJ2-1, with 7 bases that match TRBD1. Trimming at V came to 4 bases and at J to 7 bases, leaving 2 bases not matched to a gene. The CDR3 has 12 amino acids. Germline CDR1 and CDR2: SGDLS and YYNGEE. The CDR3 sequence is CASSMTGNEQFF. The CDR3 nucleotides read TGTGCCAGCAGCATGACAGGGAATGAGCAGTTCTTC.

This clone was observed a handful of times. This chain connects TRBV6-5 to TRBJ2-5; TRBD1 aligns across 7 bases. The junction had 6 bases not matched to a gene; V was cut back by 10 bases and J by 4 bases. The CDR3 is 12 residues long. The germline CDR1 and CDR2 sequences are MNHEY and SVGAGI. The CDR3 reads CATRTGGETQYF. In nucleotides, the CDR3 is TGTGCCACTCGGACAGGTGGAGAGACCCAGTACTTC.

The chain is built from TRBV7-9 and TRBJ2-3; D is possibly TRBD2 (6 bases). Germline assignment: CDR1 SEHNR and CDR2 FQNEAQ (reference sequence). CDR3 size: 16 residues. Trimming pared 5 bases from V and 4 bases from J, leaving 19 bases between. In DNA, the CDR3 is TGTGCCAGCAGCCCCCCGTTCCGGGAGAGCCCAGATACGCAGTATTTT. Amino acids: CASSPPFRESPDTQYF.

V is TRBV7-2 and J is TRBJ2-3; 8 positions match TRBD1. J gave up 0 bases and V 2 bases, and 4 bases lay outside the gene matches. The V gene's germline CDR1 is SGHTA and CDR2 FQGNSA. The length of the CDR3 is 16 residues. CDR3 sequence (DNA): TGTGCCAGCAGCTTAAGGACAGGGTTTAGCACAGATACGCAGTATTTT. The encoded protein is CASSLRTGFSTDTQYF.

The chain is built from TRBV9 and TRBJ2-1; 9 positions agree with TRBD2. This CDR3 region has 17 residues. V shed 0 bases, J shed 8 bases, and the junction held 12 bases outside the gene matches. The V gene's germline CDR1 is SGDLS and CDR2 YYNGEE. The CDR3 here is CASSVVVAGAPFYEQFF. CDR3 nucleotide sequence: TGTGCCAGCAGCGTAGTGGTAGCGGGAGCCCCATTTTATGAGCAGTTCTTC. The full variable domain, completed using reference TRBV9 and TRBJ2-1, is DSGVTQTPKHLITATGQRVTLRCSPRSGDLSVYWYQQSLDQGLQFLIQYYNGEERAKGNILERFSAQQFPDLHSELNLSSLELGDSALYFCASSVVVAGAPFYEQFFGPGTRLTVL.